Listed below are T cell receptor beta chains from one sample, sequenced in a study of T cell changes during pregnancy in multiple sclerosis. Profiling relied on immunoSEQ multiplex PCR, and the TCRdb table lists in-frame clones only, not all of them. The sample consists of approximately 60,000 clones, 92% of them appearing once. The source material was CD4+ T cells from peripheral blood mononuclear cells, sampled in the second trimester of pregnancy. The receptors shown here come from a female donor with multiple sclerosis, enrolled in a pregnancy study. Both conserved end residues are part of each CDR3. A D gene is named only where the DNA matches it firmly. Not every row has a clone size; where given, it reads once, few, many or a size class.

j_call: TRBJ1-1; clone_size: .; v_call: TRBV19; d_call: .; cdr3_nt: TGTGCCAGTAGTCCCCGGACTTTCTTGAACACTGAAGCTTTCTTT; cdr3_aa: CASSPRTFLNTEAFF
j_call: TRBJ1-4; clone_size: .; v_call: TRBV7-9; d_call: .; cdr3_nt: TGTGCCAGCAGCTTTTCCACAGGCGGTGAAAAACTGTTTTTT; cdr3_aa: CASSFSTGGEKLFF
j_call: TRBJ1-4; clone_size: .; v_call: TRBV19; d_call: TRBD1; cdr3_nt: TGTGCCAGTAGTAGACAGGGAACTAATGAAAAACTGTTTTTT; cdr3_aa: CASSRQGTNEKLFF
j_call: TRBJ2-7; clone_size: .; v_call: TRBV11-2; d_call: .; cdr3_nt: TGTGCCAGCAGCTCTTTAGCGGTCCTGTACGAGCAGTACTTC; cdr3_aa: CASSSLAVLYEQYF
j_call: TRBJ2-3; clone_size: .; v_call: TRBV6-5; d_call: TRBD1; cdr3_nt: TGTGCCAGCAGTTCGACAGGGGGCGGCACAGATACGCAGTATTTT; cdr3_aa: CASSSTGGGTDTQYF
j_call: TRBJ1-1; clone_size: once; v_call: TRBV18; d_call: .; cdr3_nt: TGTGCCAGCTCACTAACCGGGGACTCAAACACTGAAGCTTTCTTT; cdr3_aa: CASSLTGDSNTEAFF
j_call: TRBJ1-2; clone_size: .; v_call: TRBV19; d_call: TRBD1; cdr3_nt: TGTGCCAGGAATAGGCAGGACAGGGGTATTCCCCAACCCTTC; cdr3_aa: CARNRQDRGIPQPF
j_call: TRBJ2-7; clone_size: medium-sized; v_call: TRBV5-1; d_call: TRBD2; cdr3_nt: TGCGCCAGCAGCTCGACGGGAGGCGCCTACGAGCAGTACTTC; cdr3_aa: CASSSTGGAYEQYF
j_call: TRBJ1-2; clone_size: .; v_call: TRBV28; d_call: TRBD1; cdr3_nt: TGTGCCAGCAGTGCCATCCGGGACAGGGGGCATAATGGCTACACCTTC; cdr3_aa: CASSAIRDRGHNGYTF
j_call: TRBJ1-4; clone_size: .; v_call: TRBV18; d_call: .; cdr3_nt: TGTGCCAGCTCTTATTCAACTAATGAAAAACTGTTTTTT; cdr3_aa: CASSYSTNEKLFF
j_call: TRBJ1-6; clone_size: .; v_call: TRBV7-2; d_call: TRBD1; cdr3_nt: TGTGCCAGCAGTCAAGATCCGGGACAGGGACGGCCCCTCCACTTT; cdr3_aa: CASSQDPGQGRPLHF
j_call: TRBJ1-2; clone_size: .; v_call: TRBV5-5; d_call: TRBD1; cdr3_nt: TGTGCCAGCAGCTGGGGGGACAGGCGGGGCGGCTACACCTTC; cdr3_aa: CASSWGDRRGGYTF
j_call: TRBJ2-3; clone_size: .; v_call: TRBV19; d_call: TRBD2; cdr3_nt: TGTGCCAGTAGTAGGACGGGGGGTGGCACAGATACGCAGTATTTT; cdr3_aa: CASSRTGGGTDTQYF
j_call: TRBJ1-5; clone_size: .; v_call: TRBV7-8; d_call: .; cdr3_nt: TGTGCCAGCAGCCCTAACAGGGCGAATCAGCCCCAGCATTTT; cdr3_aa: CASSPNRANQPQHF
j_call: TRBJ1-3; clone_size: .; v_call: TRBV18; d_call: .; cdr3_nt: TGTGCCAGCTCACCAACGCAGGGAGGAAACACCATATATTTT; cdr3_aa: CASSPTQGGNTIYF
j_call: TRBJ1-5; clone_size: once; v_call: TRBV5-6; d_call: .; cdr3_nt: TGTGCCAGCAGCCTGGCAGGGGTTTTTAGCAATCAGCCCCAGCATTTT; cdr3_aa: CASSLAGVFSNQPQHF
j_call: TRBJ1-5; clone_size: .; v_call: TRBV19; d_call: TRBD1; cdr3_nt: TGTGCCAGTAGCTGGGGGACAGTCTTAACGAATCAGCCCCAGCATTTT; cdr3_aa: CASSWGTVLTNQPQHF
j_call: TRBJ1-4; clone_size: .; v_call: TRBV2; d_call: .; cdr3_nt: TGTGCCAGCAATTCCAGGTCAGGTGAAAAACTGTTTTTT; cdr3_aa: CASNSRSGEKLFF
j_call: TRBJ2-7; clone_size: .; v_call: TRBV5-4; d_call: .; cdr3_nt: TGTGCCAGCAGCTCACAAGGGGACTCCTACGAGCAGTACTTC; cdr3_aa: CASSSQGDSYEQYF
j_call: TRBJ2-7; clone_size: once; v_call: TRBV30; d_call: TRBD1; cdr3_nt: TGTGCCTGGAGTCCGGGACAGCAGCAGTACTTC; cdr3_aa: CAWSPGQQQYF
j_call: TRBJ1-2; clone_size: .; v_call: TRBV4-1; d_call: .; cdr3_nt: TGCGCCAGCAGCCAAGGCCTGACTGGCTCCGGGTATGGCTACACCTTC; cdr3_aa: CASSQGLTGSGYGYTF
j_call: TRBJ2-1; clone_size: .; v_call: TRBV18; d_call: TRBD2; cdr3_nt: TGTGCCAGCTCGCGGGACAGGCGGACTAGCGGGATCACCCAATCCTACAATGAGCAGTTCTTC; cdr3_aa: CASSRDRRTSGITQSYNEQFF
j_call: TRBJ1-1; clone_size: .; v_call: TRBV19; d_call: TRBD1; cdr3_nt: TGTGCCAGTAGTGCACCGGGACAGGGACCCGTCGGGACTGAAGCTTTCTTT; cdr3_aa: CASSAPGQGPVGTEAFF
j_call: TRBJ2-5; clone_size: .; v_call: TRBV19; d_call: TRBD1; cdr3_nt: TGTGCCAGTAGCCAGGACAGGGAAGAGACCCAGTACTTC; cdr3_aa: CASSQDREETQYF
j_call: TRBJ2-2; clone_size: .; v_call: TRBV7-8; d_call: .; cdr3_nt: TGTGCCAGCGTAGGCGGGACCGCCACCGGGGAGCTGTTTTTT; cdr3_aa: CASVGGTATGELFF
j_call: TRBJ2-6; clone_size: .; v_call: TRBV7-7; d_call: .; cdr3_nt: TGTGCCAGCAGCCCAGACAGGAACTCTGGGGCCAACGTCCTGACTTTC; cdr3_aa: CASSPDRNSGANVLTF
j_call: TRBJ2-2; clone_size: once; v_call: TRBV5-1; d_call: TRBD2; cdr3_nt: TGCGCCAGCAGCATACTGACTAGCGGGAGTATATCCGGGGAGCTGTTTTTT; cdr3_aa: CASSILTSGSISGELFF
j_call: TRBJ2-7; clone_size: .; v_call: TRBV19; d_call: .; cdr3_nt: TGTGCCAGTAGTAGCACTCCAGGCGGGAAGGGCGAGCAGTACTTC; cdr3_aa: CASSSTPGGKGEQYF
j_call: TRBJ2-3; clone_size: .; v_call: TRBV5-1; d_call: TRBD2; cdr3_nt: TGCGCCAGCAGCTTGTCAGGGACTAGCGGTAGCACAGATACGCAGTATTTT; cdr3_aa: CASSLSGTSGSTDTQYF
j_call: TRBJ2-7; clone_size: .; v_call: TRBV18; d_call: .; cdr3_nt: TGTGCCAGCTCACCCTTTGACAGGACATACGAGCAGTACTTC; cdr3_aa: CASSPFDRTYEQYF
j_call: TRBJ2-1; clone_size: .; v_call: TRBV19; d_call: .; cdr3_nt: TGTGCCAGTAGTATAGGCGGGACAGCCTACAATGAGCAGTTCTTC; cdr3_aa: CASSIGGTAYNEQFF
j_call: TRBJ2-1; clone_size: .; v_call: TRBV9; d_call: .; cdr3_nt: TGTGCCAGCAGCACTCCCCAGTCGTCGGCTGACTGGTACAATGAGCAGTTCTTC; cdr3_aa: CASSTPQSSADWYNEQFF